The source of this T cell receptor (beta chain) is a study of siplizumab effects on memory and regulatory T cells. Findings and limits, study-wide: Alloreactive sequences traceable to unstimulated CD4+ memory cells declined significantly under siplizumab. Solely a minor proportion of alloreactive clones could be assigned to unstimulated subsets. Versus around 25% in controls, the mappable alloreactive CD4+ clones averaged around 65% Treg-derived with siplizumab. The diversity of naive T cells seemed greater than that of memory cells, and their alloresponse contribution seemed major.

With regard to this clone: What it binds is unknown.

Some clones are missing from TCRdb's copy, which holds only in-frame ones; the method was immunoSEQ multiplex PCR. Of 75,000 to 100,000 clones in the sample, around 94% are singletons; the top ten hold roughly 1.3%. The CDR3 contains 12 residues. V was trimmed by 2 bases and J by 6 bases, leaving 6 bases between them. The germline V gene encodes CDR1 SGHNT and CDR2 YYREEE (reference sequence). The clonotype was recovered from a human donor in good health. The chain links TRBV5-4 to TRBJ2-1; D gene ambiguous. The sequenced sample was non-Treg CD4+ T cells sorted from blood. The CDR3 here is CASSFFSNEQFF. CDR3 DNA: TGTGCCAGCAGCTTTTTTAGCAATGAGCAGTTCTTC.